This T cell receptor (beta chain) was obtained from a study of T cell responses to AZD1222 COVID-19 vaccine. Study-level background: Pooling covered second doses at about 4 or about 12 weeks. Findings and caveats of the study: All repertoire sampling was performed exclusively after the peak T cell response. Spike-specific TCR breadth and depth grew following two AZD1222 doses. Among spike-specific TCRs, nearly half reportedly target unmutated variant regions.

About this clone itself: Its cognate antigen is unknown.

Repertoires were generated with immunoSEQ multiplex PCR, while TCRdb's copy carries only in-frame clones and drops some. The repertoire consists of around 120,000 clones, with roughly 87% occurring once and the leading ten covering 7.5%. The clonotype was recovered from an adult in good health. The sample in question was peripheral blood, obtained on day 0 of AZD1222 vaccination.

The CDR3 loop is CASSLFPPPLNTEAFF. DNA for the CDR3: TGTGCCAGCAGTTTATTCCCCCCCCCTCTGAACACTGAAGCTTTCTTT. The chain employs TRBV27 and TRBJ1-1; no reliable D call. Between the trimmed V and J ends, which lost 1 base and 0 bases, there was a span of 12 bases. The germline CDR1 and CDR2 sequences are MNHEY and SMNVEV (reference sequence). The CDR3 runs to 16 residues.